These 14 T cell receptor beta chains originate from one sample sequenced in a study of OX40 agonist ivuxolimab in advanced cancers. Profiled with immunoSEQ multiplex PCR; TCRdb holds only in-frame clones, not every one. The table records 77,000 or so clones, more than 70% of them present only once. The sequencing used CD4+ or CD8+ T cells sorted from blood, collected in a trial of the OX40 agonist ivuxolimab. These receptors were taken from an adult with an advanced solid tumor such as melanoma, head and neck, liver or kidney cancer.

This clone was seen only once. One junction end does not reproduce the germline sequence, and a read error may be involved. The J gene is TRBJ2-7, the V gene TRBV5-1; TRBD1 might be the D (6 bases). CDR3 length: 14 residues. The germline CDR1 and CDR2 sequences are SGHRS and YFSETQ. CDR3 in amino acids: CVSSLGRGVREQYF. The CDR3 region has the DNA TGCGTCAGCAGCTTAGGCAGGGGCGTTCGCGAGCAGTACTTC.

The chain is built from TRBV5-6 and TRBJ1-4, with unresolved D. CDR1 is SGHDT and CDR2 is YYEEEE in the germline V gene. Trimming removed 4 bases from V and 2 bases from J, with 9 bases in between. The CDR3 totals 14 residues. Written as DNA, the CDR3 is TGTGCCAGCAGCCTAGGGTTCACTAATGAAAAACTGTTTTTT. This codes for CASSLGFTNEKLFF. Combining the CDR3 with reference TRBV5-6 and TRBJ1-4 gives the whole variable domain DAGVTQSPTHLIKTRGQQVTLRCSPKSGHDTVSWYQQALGQGPQFIFQYYEEEERQRGNFPDRFSGHQFPNYSSELNVNALLLGDSALYLCASSLGFTNEKLFFGSGTQLSVL.

The V gene is TRBV5-6, the J gene TRBJ2-7, with D hard to call. Looked up from germline, CDR1 is SGHDT and CDR2 is YYEEEE. This CDR3 is 19 amino acids long. Trimming took off 0 bases at V and 0 bases at J, with 22 bases between the two ends. The CDR3 sequence is CASSLVVHSAVQLSYEQYF. The CDR3 DNA is TGTGCCAGCAGCTTGGTTGTCCACTCTGCGGTCCAACTCTCCTACGAGCAGTACTTC.

This chain links TRBV5-1 with TRBJ2-1, with a possible D match to TRBD1 (7 bases). The CDR3 is 15 residues long. Looked up from germline, CDR1 is SGHRS and CDR2 is YFSETQ. The V and J ends lost 4 bases and 4 bases respectively, with 15 bases between them. CDR3 nucleotide sequence: TGCGCCAGCAGCACCACAGGGGAGGATTACAATGAGCAGTTCTTC. This encodes CASSTTGEDYNEQFF.

This chain joins TRBV6-1 and TRBJ1-6; perhaps TRBD1 as D (6 bases). Germline V gives CDR1 MNHNS, CDR2 SASEGT. The CDR3 totals 15 residues. V lost 6 bases, J lost 10 bases, and 19 bases lay in between. CDR3 DNA sequence: TGTGCCAGCAGCCACGACAGGACTGTTCAGTCACCCCTCCACTTT. Residues: CASSHDRTVQSPLHF.

Only one count was recorded for this clone. The gene calls are TRBV5-1 and TRBJ1-5; D is possibly TRBD1 (5 bases). CDR3 length: 14 amino acids. V was trimmed by 4 bases and J by 6 bases, leaving 14 bases between them. Germline V lookup: CDR1 SGHRS, CDR2 YFSETQ. The CDR3 reads CASSPSGLSQPQHF. The DNA of the CDR3 is TGCGCCAGCAGCCCTTCAGGGTTAAGTCAGCCCCAGCATTTT.

In its sample, this clone was seen once. This chain uses TRBV11-2 with TRBJ1-1; the D gene is possibly TRBD1 (6 bases). Germline V lookup: CDR1 SGHAT, CDR2 FQNNGV. The CDR3 extends over 13 amino acids. V shed 4 bases and J shed 1 base, with 7 bases lying between them. This chain's CDR3 is CASSSTGNTEAFF. The CDR3 DNA follows: TGTGCCAGCAGCTCGACAGGGAACACTGAAGCTTTCTTT.

The chain has TRBV19 and TRBJ1-3; 9 bases map to TRBD1. Germline CDR1 is LNHDA and CDR2 is SQIVND (reference sequence). V was clipped by 7 bases and J by 1 base; unmatched bases: 5. The CDR3 sequence is 15 residues long. The DNA for the CDR3 is TGTGCCAGTACCGTTGGGACAGGGTCTGGAAACACCATATATTTT. As protein: CASTVGTGSGNTIYF.

The V and J genes are TRBV5-6 and TRBJ1-5; 8 bases are shared with TRBD1. The germline V gene has CDR1 SGHDT and CDR2 YYEEEE. The junction had 9 bases not matched to a gene; V was cut back by 4 bases and J by 0 bases. CDR3 length: 17 amino acids. The CDR3 sequence is CASSLRTGLYSNQPQHF. DNA for the CDR3: TGTGCCAGCAGCCTCAGGACAGGGCTCTATAGCAATCAGCCCCAGCATTTT.

The chain is built from TRBV14 and TRBJ1-1; D is possibly TRBD1 (6 bases). V was shortened by 2 bases and J by 5 bases, with 18 bases between the two germline ends. Germline V gene lookup returns CDR1 SGHDN and CDR2 FVKESK. There are 16 residues in the CDR3. The CDR3 sequence: CASSQFRTVRYTEAFF. The CDR3 DNA reads as TGTGCCAGCAGCCAATTTCGGACAGTTCGATATACTGAAGCTTTCTTT.

The chain combines TRBV5-5 with TRBJ2-5, with a tentative D call TRBD1 (5 bases). Trimming removed 0 bases from V and 2 bases from J, with 11 bases in between. The germline V gene has CDR1 SGHKS and CDR2 YYEKEE (reference sequence). The CDR3 extends over 15 amino acids. CDR3 bases: TGTGCCAGCAGCTTGGAGGGCAGGGTTCAAGAGACCCAGTACTTC. Translated, it gives CASSLEGRVQETQYF.

For the CDR3, the DNA is TGTGCCAGCAGCGCGGGGGACAGTCCGAACTATGGCTACACCTTC. It codes for CASSAGDSPNYGYTF. The rearrangement uses TRBV9 and TRBJ1-2; the match to TRBD1 covers 7 bases. This CDR3 comprises 15 residues. J lost 2 bases, V lost 3 bases, and 7 bases had no gene match. Germline CDR1 reads SGDLS; CDR2 reads YYNGEE. The full variable domain, in which reference TRBV9 and TRBJ1-2 provide the parts outside the CDR3, is DSGVTQTPKHLITATGQRVTLRCSPRSGDLSVYWYQQSLDQGLQFLIQYYNGEERAKGNILERFSAQQFPDLHSELNLSSLELGDSALYFCASSAGDSPNYGYTFGSGTRLTVV.

The chain has TRBV18 and TRBJ2-7, with D unresolved. Trimming pared 0 bases from V and 6 bases from J, leaving 9 bases between. The germline V gene has CDR1 KGHSH and CDR2 LQKENI. The CDR3 spans 13 residues. CDR3 sequence reads: CASSPPSITEQYF. CDR3 DNA sequence: TGTGCCAGCTCACCACCTTCCATTACCGAGCAGTACTTC.

This sequence joins TRBV7-2 and TRBJ1-5; D gene uncertain. The ends were cut back, 3 bases at V and 6 bases at J, with 9 bases in the middle. In germline, CDR1 is SGHTA, CDR2 FQGNSA. This CDR3 comprises 13 residues. CDR3 sequence: CASSFGPRQPQHF. The CDR3 DNA sequence: TGTGCCAGCAGCTTCGGGCCCCGTCAGCCCCAGCATTTT.